This T cell receptor (beta chain) originates from a study of blood T cell repertoires in COVID-19. Background on the study: T cells, B-cell-depleted T cells, or PBMCs provided the cDNA or gDNA that served as material.

The CDR3 consists of 15 residues. Germline V gene data show CDR1 as SGHVS and CDR2 as FQNEAQ. V dropped 5 bases and J dropped 0 bases, with 11 bases sitting between them. Per the original methods: It was from reference gene primer amplification that nucleated cell counts were estimated. TCRdb's table, derived via immunoSEQ multiplex PCR, lists solely in-frame clones and lacks some. That table is the source of V, J and clone size, and D and trimming were worked out from the DNA. Of 130,000 to 150,000 clones listed, roughly 90% are singletons. Sequenced material: peripheral blood. The receptor comes from a human donor in a cohort sampled during active COVID-19. The genes are TRBV7-8 and TRBJ1-5; D is unclear. CDR3: CASSKWQDSNQPQHF. CDR3 coding DNA: TGTGCCAGCAGCAAGTGGCAGGATAGCAATCAGCCCCAGCATTTT.